A single sample is the source of the 32 T cell receptor beta chains below, sequenced in a study of blood T cell repertoires in COVID-19 (TCRdb year 2020). Libraries were prepared through the immunoSEQ multiplex PCR assay. TCRdb's version of the immuneACCESS table is confined to in-frame rearrangements and falls short of the full clone set. An unresolved V gene accounts for under half of the shortfall where checked; the remainder is of unknown origin. The sample records 280,000 or so clones, roughly 89% of which are singletons. Around 1.7% of the sample lies in the top ten. Sequencing input: PBMCs or T cells enriched from blood (not recorded which). These receptors originate from a young woman with acute COVID-19.

A few counts support this clone. J is TRBJ2-2 and V is TRBV19; 10 bases fit TRBD2. The V and J ends lost 7 bases and 3 bases, in that order; junction bases with no gene match: 8. There are 16 residues in the CDR3. Germline loops: CDR1 LNHDA, CDR2 SQIVND (reference sequence). CDR3 nucleotide sequence: TGTGCCAGTACCTCCCCAGCGGGGGGGTACACCGGGGAGCTGTTTTTT. This gives the protein CASTSPAGGYTGELFF.

V gene TRBV9 combines with J gene TRBJ2-7; 10 nucleotides align to TRBD1. The V gene's germline CDR1 is SGDLS and CDR2 YYNGEE. This CDR3 comprises 14 residues. Losses at the gene ends were 1 base for V and 5 bases for J; bases not matched to a gene: 3. The CDR3 sequence is CASSVWDRGDEQYF. The CDR3 DNA is TGTGCCAGCAGCGTATGGGACAGGGGAGACGAGCAGTACTTC.

The CDR3 loop reads CASSQPRDFQETQYF. As DNA, the CDR3 is TGTGCCAGCAGCCAACCTAGGGACTTTCAAGAGACCCAGTACTTC. This chain joins TRBV4-2 and TRBJ2-5; possible D gene TRBD2, 6 bases. Germline V lookup: CDR1 LGHNA, CDR2 YNFKEQ. The CDR3 consists of 15 residues. The V gene lost 2 bases and the J gene lost 2 bases, with 12 bases spanning the gap.

The chain uses TRBV5-1 and TRBJ1-4; D remains unclear. Trimming cost V 2 bases and J 4 bases, with 12 bases left between them. CDR3 length equals 15 residues. CDR1 is SGHRS and CDR2 is YFSETQ in the germline V gene. This CDR3 reads CASSFLPGSNEKLFF. CDR3 coding DNA: TGCGCCAGCAGCTTTCTACCGGGGAGTAATGAAAAACTGTTTTTT.

The J gene is TRBJ2-5, the V gene TRBV20-1; a weak D match, TRBD1 (5 bases). Germline CDR1 and CDR2: DFQATT and SNEGSKA (reference sequence). Trimming left V 3 bases short and J 3 bases short, with 8 bases between. This CDR3 is 12 amino acids long. The CDR3 loop reads CSASRQKETQYF. CDR3 nucleotides: TGCAGTGCTAGTCGACAGAAAGAGACCCAGTACTTC.

V is TRBV11-3 and J is TRBJ1-5, with 8 nucleotides matching TRBD1. Germline loops: CDR1 SGHNT, CDR2 YENEEA. The CDR3 sequence is 15 residues long. The ends lost 7 bases at V and 7 bases at J; junction bases unmatched: 12. The CDR3 protein is CASIPPDRVGQPQHF. CDR3 DNA: TGTGCCAGCATTCCCCCGGACAGGGTCGGACAGCCCCAGCATTTT.

The gene calls are TRBV3-1 (or the pseudogene TRBV3-2) and TRBJ2-1; tentatively, D is TRBD2 (5 bases). Trimming shortened V by 4 bases and J by 0 bases, and 16 bases separated the two germline ends. The CDR3 covers 17 residues. Germline-derived CDR1 and CDR2 are LGHDT and YNNKEL (reference sequence). The CDR3 protein is CASSPRTLGSSYNEQFF. The CDR3 DNA reads as TGTGCCAGCAGCCCCCGGACTCTGGGTAGCTCCTACAATGAGCAGTTCTTC.

This clone was counted a single time. The genes are TRBV27 and TRBJ1-2; tentative D call: TRBD1 (5 bases). This CDR3 spans 14 amino acids. V shed 0 bases and J shed 4 bases, with 9 bases lying between them. Germline CDR1 and CDR2: MNHEY and SMNVEV (reference sequence). CDR3 sequence reads: CASSLSFQGYGYTF. The CDR3 DNA reads as TGTGCCAGCAGTTTATCGTTCCAGGGCTATGGCTACACCTTC.

The V gene is TRBV27, the J gene TRBJ1-4, with D tentatively TRBD1 (6 bases). The germline V gene has CDR1 MNHEY and CDR2 SMNVEV (reference sequence). V was clipped by 5 bases and J by 5 bases, with 12 bases between them. This CDR3 contains 14 residues. CDR3 sequence: CASSPLGQNEKLFF. CDR3 in DNA: TGTGCCAGCAGTCCTCTTGGACAGAATGAAAAACTGTTTTTT.

This clone was observed a single time. V and J are TRBV3-1 (or the pseudogene TRBV3-2) and TRBJ2-2; the D gene is possibly TRBD1 (5 bases). The CDR3 consists of 15 residues. CDR1 and CDR2 (germline): LGHDT, YNNKEL (reference sequence). V gave up 0 bases and J gave up 4 bases, with 9 bases separating them. As DNA, the CDR3 is TGTGCCAGCAGCCAAGAGGACACTTCCACCGGGGAGCTGTTTTTT. Amino acids: CASSQEDTSTGELFF.

This chain joins TRBV5-1 and TRBJ2-1, with D perhaps TRBD1 (6 bases). Germline V CDR1 and CDR2: SGHRS, YFSETQ. V dropped 0 bases and J dropped 0 bases, with 16 bases sitting between them. The CDR3 runs to 18 residues. The chain's CDR3 is CASSLGETGHSSYNEQFF. CDR3 DNA sequence: TGCGCCAGCAGCTTGGGAGAAACAGGGCACAGCTCCTACAATGAGCAGTTCTTC.

This chain joins TRBV12-3 or TRBV12-4 and TRBJ1-2, with a tentative D call TRBD1 (5 bases). The CDR3 loop spans 13 amino acids. Trimming pared 6 bases from V and 1 base from J, leaving 9 bases between. The CDR3 region is CASSPGYNYGYTF. Here the CDR3 DNA reads TGTGCCAGCAGCCCAGGGTATAACTATGGCTACACCTTC.

The chain couples TRBV5-1 to TRBJ2-1; the match to TRBD2 covers 7 bases. V lost 0 bases, J lost 3 bases, and 9 bases stayed unmatched. Germline V gene sequence: CDR1 SGHRS, CDR2 YFSETQ. The CDR3 totals 17 residues. The CDR3 loop is CASSLETGLADYNEQFF. CDR3 DNA: TGCGCCAGCAGCTTGGAGACCGGGCTAGCGGACTACAATGAGCAGTTCTTC.

This clone occurred a few times. The chain's CDR3 is CATSRDPPAGSYNEQFF. The CDR3 coding sequence is TGTGCCACCAGCAGAGATCCCCCAGCGGGGTCTTACAATGAGCAGTTCTTC. The V and J genes are TRBV15 and TRBJ2-1; 7 bases line up with TRBD2. The CDR3 covers 17 residues. Trimming cost V 0 bases and J 4 bases; bases outside gene matches: 9. The germline gives CDR1 LNHNV, CDR2 YYDKDF (reference sequence).

The chain joins TRBV7-6 to TRBJ2-2, with 10 bases lining up with TRBD2. CDR3 length: 17 amino acids. Germline V gene lookup returns CDR1 SGHVS and CDR2 FNYEAQ. V gave up 1 base and J gave up 7 bases; unmatched junction bases: 9. The CDR3 protein is CASSLVWTAGGLGELFF. In nucleotides, the CDR3 is TGTGCCAGCAGCTTAGTGTGGACAGCGGGAGGGCTCGGGGAGCTGTTTTTT.

The chain combines TRBV6-5 with TRBJ2-5, with 10 bases lining up with TRBD2. This CDR3 comprises 14 residues. V was pared by 0 bases and J by 12 bases, with 7 bases of the junction left unmatched. Germline loops: CDR1 MNHEY, CDR2 SVGAGI. In DNA form, the CDR3 reads TGTGCCAGCAGTTACTCGAGAGCCGGGACTAGCGAGTACTTC. Protein sequence: CASSYSRAGTSEYF.

This clone was seen a few times. The chain links TRBV4-2 to TRBJ2-7, with 9 positions matching TRBD2. The CDR3 loop spans 15 amino acids. V shed 3 bases and J 5 bases; nucleotides not matched to a gene: 8. Germline assignment: CDR1 LGHNA and CDR2 YNFKEQ. CDR3 sequence: CASSHGSGRTNEQYF. The CDR3 nucleotides are TGTGCCAGCAGCCATGGGAGCGGGAGGACGAACGAGCAGTACTTC.

The V gene is TRBV27, the J gene TRBJ1-1, with TRBD1 matching 7 bases. The germline V gene has CDR1 MNHEY and CDR2 SMNVEV (reference sequence). V lost 2 bases to trimming and J lost 0 bases; unmatched junction nucleotides: 3. The CDR3 sequence is 15 residues long. In DNA, the CDR3 is TGTGCCAGCAGTTTAACCGGGACAGTGAACACTGAAGCTTTCTTT. Its translation is CASSLTGTVNTEAFF.

The rearrangement links TRBV19 to TRBJ1-2; weak D call: TRBD1 (6 bases). Germline V gene data show CDR1 as LNHDA and CDR2 as SQIVND (reference sequence). The V end lost 5 bases, the J end lost 4 bases, and 14 bases lay between the germline ends. This CDR3 comprises 14 residues. CDR3 loop: CASSSPRGSYGYTF. CDR3 nucleotides: TGTGCCAGTAGTTCGCCGAGGGGGAGCTATGGCTACACCTTC.

This chain links TRBV6-5 with TRBJ1-6, with no clear D. V lost 8 bases, J lost 11 bases, and 16 bases lay in between. The CDR3 totals 13 residues. Germline CDR1 MNHEY, CDR2 SVGAGI. CDR3 in amino acids: CASQKIGVAPLHF. CDR3 sequence (DNA): TGTGCCAGCCAAAAAATCGGGGTCGCACCCCTCCACTTT.

CDR3 amino acids: CASSMPREDTGELFF. In DNA form, the CDR3 reads TGTGCCAGTAGTATGCCGAGGGAGGACACCGGGGAGCTGTTTTTT. The chain couples TRBV19 to TRBJ2-2, with D perhaps matching TRBD2 (6 bases). V was trimmed by 3 bases and J by 3 bases, leaving 11 bases between them. Germline-derived CDR1 and CDR2 are LNHDA and SQIVND (reference sequence). The CDR3 consists of 15 residues. The complete variable domain, with remaining parts taken from reference TRBV19 and TRBJ2-2, reads DGGITQSPKYLFRKEGQNVTLSCEQNLNHDAMYWYRQDPGQGLRLIYYSQIVNDFQKGDIAEGYSVSREKKESFPLTVTSAQKNPTAFYLCASSMPREDTGELFFGEGSRLTVL.

V is TRBV25-1 and J is TRBJ1-6; TRBD1 aligns across 7 bases. CDR3 length: 13 residues. CDR1 is MGHDK, CDR2 SYGVNS, per germline. V lost 5 bases and J lost 9; bases outside the gene matches: 4. The CDR3 is CASSNSGGSPLHF. CDR3 nucleotides: TGTGCCAGCAGTAACTCAGGGGGTTCACCCCTCCACTTT. Filled out from reference TRBV25-1 and TRBJ1-6, the complete variable domain reads EADIYQTPRYLVIGTGKKITLECSQTMGHDKMYWYQQDPGMELHLIHYSYGVNSTEKGDLSSESTVSRIRTEHFPLTLESARPSHTSQYLCASSNSGGSPLHFGNGTRLTVT.

The chain is built from TRBV27 and TRBJ2-7, with 7 bases fitting TRBD1. CDR3 length equals 15 residues. CDR1 and CDR2 from the germline V gene are MNHEY and SMNVEV (reference sequence). The V and J ends lost 3 bases and 0 bases, in that order; junction bases with no gene match: 5. The CDR3 coding sequence is TGTGCCAGCAGTTTCAGGACAGGTCGCTCCTACGAGCAGTACTTC. Residues: CASSFRTGRSYEQYF.

The chain couples TRBV28 to TRBJ2-2, with 9 bases lining up with TRBD2. The CDR3 covers 17 residues. Germline trimming cut 5 bases from V and 2 bases from J; bases unmatched to any gene: 9. Germline CDR1 is MDHEN and CDR2 is SYDVKM. CDR3: CASSVTSGLLNTGELFF. In DNA form, the CDR3 reads TGTGCCAGCAGTGTGACTAGCGGACTCCTAAACACCGGGGAGCTGTTTTTT.

The chain has TRBV6-1 and TRBJ1-2, with 11 bases aligning to TRBD1. Trimming took 4 bases from V and 0 from J; bases not matched to a gene: 7. Germline V CDR1 and CDR2: MNHNS, SASEGT. This CDR3 comprises 17 residues. The CDR3 sequence: CASSGPGTGGTNYGYTF. The CDR3 DNA is TGTGCCAGCAGTGGCCCGGGGACAGGGGGGACTAACTATGGCTACACCTTC.

The V gene is TRBV24-1, the J gene TRBJ2-3, with 9 bases aligning to TRBD1. Germline loops: CDR1 KGHDR, CDR2 SFDVKD. Trimming took 12 bases from V and 3 from J; bases not matched to a gene: 6. CDR3 length equals 13 residues. The CDR3 DNA reads TGTGCCTCATCACAGGGGGCTACAGATACGCAGTATTTT. It encodes CASSQGATDTQYF.

The V call is TRBV18, the J call TRBJ2-5; D call uncertain. Germline V lookup: CDR1 KGHSH, CDR2 LQKENI. This CDR3 region has 13 residues. With 0 bases removed from V and 4 bases from J, the gap between germline ends came to 6 bases. For the CDR3, the DNA is TGTGCCAGCTCACCACCGTCCAGAGAGACCCAGTACTTC. Protein product: CASSPPSRETQYF.

V and J are TRBV7-2 and TRBJ2-7; 9 bases match TRBD1. CDR3 size: 16 residues. Germline V gene data show CDR1 as SGHTA and CDR2 as FQGNSA. The ends lost 4 bases at V and 4 bases at J; junction bases unmatched: 11. CDR3 amino acids: CASSSIYRGLGYEQYF. CDR3 coding DNA: TGTGCCAGCAGCTCAATCTACAGGGGGCTGGGGTACGAGCAGTACTTC.

J is TRBJ1-1 and V is TRBV11-2; the D gene is possibly TRBD1 (6 bases). The germline gives CDR1 SGHAT, CDR2 FQNNGV. Trimming stripped 3 bases from V and 5 bases from J, with 10 bases between. CDR3 length equals 13 residues. As DNA, the CDR3 is TGTGCCAGCAGCTTTTCAGGGGATACTGAAGCTTTCTTT. Translation gives CASSFSGDTEAFF.

The chain joins TRBV6-5 to TRBJ2-2, with 7 bases lining up with TRBD1. Per the germline V gene, CDR1 is MNHEY and CDR2 is SVGAGI. V was pared by 6 bases and J by 2 bases, with 6 bases of the junction left unmatched. The length of the CDR3 is 15 residues. CDR3 bases: TGTGCCAGCAGAAGACAGGGAATCAACACCGGGGAGCTGTTTTTT. Protein sequence: CASRRQGINTGELFF.

This clone was recorded a few times. The V call is TRBV7-2, the J call TRBJ2-7; D unclear. Trimming removed 4 bases from V and 2 bases from J, with 3 bases in between. The length of the CDR3 is 11 residues. The germline gives CDR1 SGHTA, CDR2 FQGNSA. Here the CDR3 DNA reads TGTGCCAGCAGCTCCGCCTACGAGCAGTACTTC. Translation: CASSSAYEQYF.

The chain couples TRBV29-1 to TRBJ2-3; D might be TRBD2 (6 bases). Trimming shortened V by 3 bases and J by 0 bases, and 10 bases separated the two germline ends. Germline lookup yields CDR1 SQVTM and CDR2 ANQGSEA. The CDR3 is made up of 14 amino acids. CDR3: CSVERDRSTDTQYF. CDR3 in DNA: TGCAGCGTTGAGCGGGACCGCAGCACAGATACGCAGTATTTT.